What follows describes a single T cell receptor beta chain. Its antigen is not identified. CDR3 size: 14 residues. The germline CDR1 and CDR2 sequences are DFQATT and SNEGSKA (reference sequence). Trimming took 5 bases from V and 8 from J, leaving 18 bases between them. As TCR cDNA was made by 5'RACE template switching, a universal primer site and UMIs were added. In TCRdb, the 5' RACE reads were re-called with MiXCR into one record per CDR3 protein. Here the sample spans 400,000 or so distinct CDR3 sequences, roughly a sixth being singletons. The entry originates in a study of T cells after yellow fever vaccination. About the research overall: Fractions of limited cellularity were prepared by means of SMART-Seq v4 Ultra Low Input. Study-wide findings and caveats: Clonotypes appearing in both CD4 and CD8 compartments existed, and their share was small. Reappearance after the booster was seen for most primary-vaccination clones, at roughly 96% CD4 and about 90% CD8.

Specimen: PBMCs, collected before the yellow fever booster vaccination. The chain has TRBV20-1 and TRBJ2-2; possibly TRBD2 for D (5 bases). This TCR derives from a man younger than 30 who received the YFV17D yellow fever vaccine. CDR3 region: CSAYPPGLWGELFF. The CDR3 DNA is TGCAGTGCTTACCCCCCCGGACTCTGGGGGGAGCTGTTTTTT.